What follows describes a single T cell receptor (beta chain). What it recognizes is unknown. This record comes from a study of CD8 T cells in Susac syndrome. Study observations and caveats: The study recognized that the number of individuals in its TCR sequencing and HLA analysis was relatively small.

Random hexamers were used to reverse transcribe the RNA input (roughly 0.5 to 1 ug). Using its own MiXCR run on the immunoSEQ multiplex PCR reads, TCRdb lists one record per CDR3 protein. The table lists fewer than 150,000 distinct CDR3 sequences, 94% of them singletons. V lost 4 bases, J lost 7 bases, and 6 bases stayed unmatched. Germline loops: CDR1 MNHEY, CDR2 SMNVEV (reference sequence). The CDR3 is 15 amino acids. Sequencing of TCR beta was performed on blood CD8+ and CD4+ T cells. Healthy donors formed controls matched for age and sex. Negative isolation yielded CD4+ and CD8+ T cells, and FACS enriched TEMRA cells.

The sequenced material came from CD8+ T cells from PBMCs. The clonotype originates from a human donor in good health. This rearrangement joins TRBV27 to TRBJ2-7, with 14 bases lining up with TRBD2. This CDR3 reads CASSSTSGRAREQYF. The DNA of the CDR3 is TGTGCCAGCAGTTCGACTAGCGGGAGGGCGAGGGAGCAGTACTTC.